The sequence of this TCR beta chain was determined in a study of control samples from healthy donors and cancer patients. Clones were sequenced by immunoSEQ multiplex PCR, and TCRdb holds only the in-frame ones, with some missing. The sample includes fewer than 200,000 clones, approximately 95% of them seen just once. The V end lost 1 base, the J end lost 4 bases, and 10 bases lay between the germline ends. From germline, CDR1 is LGHNA and CDR2 YNFKEQ. CDR3 length: 15 amino acids. This TCR derives from a man between 18 and 29 years old in good health. The sequencing input was blood. The rearrangement links TRBV4-2 to TRBJ2-2; TRBD2 might be the D (6 bases). Here the CDR3 reads CASSQVWTTTGELFF. The CDR3 nucleotides are TGTGCCAGCAGCCAAGTATGGACTACCACCGGGGAGCTGTTTTTT.